These 21 T cell receptor beta chains came from one sample sequenced in a study of control samples from healthy donors and cancer patients. Generated by immunoSEQ multiplex PCR, the TCRdb table keeps only in-frame clones and is missing some. The repertoire has roughly 100,000 clones, about 86% of them found once; the top ten carry 11% to 15%. Sequenced material: blood. Every receptor here comes from a man younger than 45 in good health.

This chain joins TRBV5-1 and TRBJ2-2; 14 bases map to TRBD2. This CDR3 comprises 18 residues. Unmatched junction bases numbered 6, after V lost 3 bases and J lost 2 bases. CDR1 SGHRS and CDR2 YFSETQ come from the germline V gene. The CDR3 region has the DNA TGCGCCAGCAGCTCCCCGGGACTAGCGGGAGCAAACACCGGGGAGCTGTTTTTT. Its translation is CASSSPGLAGANTGELFF.

The chain uses TRBV2 and TRBJ1-2; TRBD1 matches at 8 bases. Germline V lookup: CDR1 SNHLY, CDR2 FYNNEI. The CDR3 loop spans 13 amino acids. V trimming: 7 bases; J trimming: 6 bases; junction bases outside the gene matches: 7. The CDR3 sequence: CASTIQGGNGYTF. Here the CDR3 DNA reads TGTGCCAGCACCATACAGGGGGGGAATGGCTACACCTTC.

This rearrangement joins TRBV3-1 (or the pseudogene TRBV3-2) to TRBJ2-1, with D unclear. From germline, CDR1 is LGHDT and CDR2 YNNKEL (reference sequence). Between the trimmed V and J ends, which lost 0 bases and 6 bases, there was a span of 15 bases. The length of the CDR3 is 16 residues. As DNA, the CDR3 is TGTGCCAGCAGCCAAGATACCGGGCGACGGGTCAATGAGCAGTTCTTC. Translated, it gives CASSQDTGRRVNEQFF.

The genes are TRBV5-1 and TRBJ2-7, with D perhaps assigned TRBD1 or TRBD2 (5 bases each). The germline CDR1 and CDR2 sequences are SGHRS and YFSETQ. Trimming stripped 5 bases from V and 4 bases from J, with 13 bases between. The CDR3 is made up of 13 amino acids. Here the CDR3 reads CASRGDGEYEQYF. In DNA, the CDR3 is TGCGCCAGCAGAGGGGACGGGGAGTACGAGCAGTACTTC.

The chain recombines TRBV11-3 with TRBJ1-1, with 9 bases fitting TRBD1. Germline V lookup: CDR1 SGHNT, CDR2 YENEEA. V was clipped by 7 bases and J by 1 base; unmatched bases: 4. The CDR3 extends over 14 amino acids. CDR3 loop: CASKQGAGNTEAFF. The CDR3 DNA reads TGTGCCAGCAAACAGGGGGCAGGGAACACTGAAGCTTTCTTT.

V usage is TRBV11-2 and J usage is TRBJ1-2; TRBD1 might be the D (5 bases). Germline V gene sequence: CDR1 SGHAT, CDR2 FQNNGV. Trimming cost V 0 bases and J 6 bases, with 20 bases left between them. This CDR3 has 17 amino acids. CDR3 nucleotide sequence: TGTGCCAGCAGCTTAGAGGGGGGGAGTTTTGAGGGACATGGCTACACCTTC. Translated: CASSLEGGSFEGHGYTF.

The chain uses TRBV19 and TRBJ1-4; D gene ambiguous. This CDR3 comprises 14 residues. Trimming stripped 2 bases from V and 3 bases from J, with 7 bases between. Germline lookup yields CDR1 LNHDA and CDR2 SQIVND (reference sequence). CDR3 bases: TGTGCCAGTAGTATATGGGGAGCTAATGAAAAACTGTTTTTT. Translating gives CASSIWGANEKLFF.

CDR3 sequence: CASSNLPGHELSVEQFF. CDR3 DNA: TGTGCCAGCAGTAACCTACCGGGACACGAACTCTCCGTTGAGCAGTTCTTC. The chain couples TRBV6-2 or TRBV6-3 to TRBJ2-1; maybe TRBD1 (6 bases). This CDR3 is 17 amino acids long. V was trimmed by 5 bases and J by 9 bases, leaving 26 bases between them. CDR1 and CDR2 (germline): MNHEY, SVGEGT.

The V gene is TRBV11-3, the J gene TRBJ2-1, with 8 bases identical to TRBD1. J was trimmed by 7 bases and V by 0 bases; bases with no gene match: 5. The CDR3 runs to 15 residues. Germline V gene lookup returns CDR1 SGHNT and CDR2 YENEEA. The CDR3, as DNA: TGTGCCAGCAGCTTAGACCAGGGGGCGCAAAATGAGCAGTTCTTC. Its protein is CASSLDQGAQNEQFF.

The rearrangement links TRBV19 to TRBJ2-5; 7 nucleotides align to TRBD1. The CDR3 runs to 16 residues. Germline V gives CDR1 LNHDA, CDR2 SQIVND (reference sequence). V gave up 4 bases and J gave up 0 bases; unmatched junction bases: 8. The CDR3 spells CASSSRDSGYQETQYF. The CDR3 DNA sequence: TGTGCCAGTAGTAGCCGGGACAGTGGATACCAAGAGACCCAGTACTTC.

This clone was counted once. CDR3 loop: CASSEGRDRGRGYTF. CDR3 nucleotide sequence: TGTGCCAGCAGTGAAGGCCGGGACAGGGGGCGAGGCTACACCTTC. The V and J genes are TRBV6-1 and TRBJ1-2; 12 bases agree with TRBD1. J was trimmed by 8 bases and V by 1 base; bases with no gene match: 5. In germline, CDR1 is MNHNS, CDR2 SASEGT. The CDR3 covers 15 residues.

This clone has only one observation. The V and J genes are TRBV28 and TRBJ2-2; D is perhaps TRBD1 or TRBD2 (5 bases each). The CDR3 runs to 15 residues. CDR1 and CDR2 from the germline V gene are MDHEN and SYDVKM. V lost 6 bases, J lost 6 bases, and 17 bases lay in between. CDR3 sequence (DNA): TGTGCCAGCAGGACCCTTTTGAGGGGCTCCGGGGAGCTGTTTTTT. Residues: CASRTLLRGSGELFF. Full variable domain (remainder filled in from reference TRBV28 and TRBJ2-2): DVKVTQSSRYLVKRTGEKVFLECVQDMDHENMFWYRQDPGLGLRLIYFSYDVKMKEKGDIPEGYSVSREKKERFSLILESASTNQTSMYLCASRTLLRGSGELFFGEGSRLTVL.

V and J are TRBV10-3 and TRBJ1-6, with a tentative D call TRBD1 (5 bases). This CDR3 comprises 13 residues. Germline loops: CDR1 ENHRY, CDR2 SYGVKD. Trimming pared 8 bases from V and 10 bases from J, leaving 15 bases between. The CDR3 nucleotides are TGTGCCATCGGGCCGGGGCTCGGGTCACCCCTCCACTTT. This sequence encodes CAIGPGLGSPLHF.

The chain couples TRBV19 to TRBJ1-1, with D hard to call. The CDR3 has 16 residues. The V gene's germline CDR1 is LNHDA and CDR2 SQIVND (reference sequence). V dropped 4 bases and J dropped 0 bases, with 15 bases sitting between them. This chain's CDR3 is CASSTLQDPMNTEAFF. The DNA for the CDR3 is TGTGCCAGTAGTACTCTCCAGGACCCCATGAACACTGAAGCTTTCTTT.

The chain combines TRBV27 with TRBJ1-6, with D hard to call. The CDR3 is 14 residues long. CDR1 and CDR2 (germline): MNHEY, SMNVEV (reference sequence). The V gene lost 11 bases and the J gene lost 4 bases, with 15 bases spanning the gap. The CDR3 spells CAAGRTEYNSPLHF. The CDR3 DNA follows: TGTGCCGCCGGACGGACGGAATATAATTCACCCCTCCACTTT.

About this clone itself: At the DNA level, this CDR3 is encoded by other sequences in the same sample as well. This sequence joins TRBV20-1 and TRBJ2-7; D is uncertain. V was trimmed by 2 bases and J by 2 bases, leaving 4 bases between them. Germline CDR1 DFQATT, CDR2 SNEGSKA (reference sequence). The CDR3 has 11 residues. The CDR3: CSARSAYEQYF. DNA for the CDR3: TGCAGTGCTAGAAGTGCCTACGAGCAGTACTTC.

This sequence joins TRBV4-1 and TRBJ1-4; tentative D call: TRBD1 (6 bases). Deletions cut 0 bases from V and 6 bases from J, with 14 bases between. Per the germline V gene, CDR1 is MGHRA and CDR2 is YSYEKL. CDR3 size: 16 residues. As DNA, the CDR3 is TGCGCCAGCAGCCAAGATCGAGGGGGGCGCGATGAAAAACTGTTTTTT. This gives the protein CASSQDRGGRDEKLFF.

This chain links TRBV27 with TRBJ2-7; D unresolved. With 2 bases removed from V and 3 bases from J, the gap between germline ends came to 8 bases. Germline CDR1 and CDR2: MNHEY and SMNVEV (reference sequence). CDR3 length: 13 residues. In DNA, the CDR3 is TGTGCCAGCAGTTTAGGGCCTCTCTACGAGCAGTACTTC. It yields the protein CASSLGPLYEQYF.

The chain carries TRBV5-6 and TRBJ1-1; TRBD1 might be the D (5 bases). The CDR3 runs 13 residues. Germline lookup yields CDR1 SGHDT and CDR2 YYEEEE. V was trimmed by 3 bases and J by 4 bases, leaving 10 bases between them. The CDR3 is CASSSGRSTEAFF. The CDR3 nucleotides read TGTGCCAGCAGCTCGGGGCGCAGCACTGAAGCTTTCTTT. Drawing the rest from reference TRBV5-6 and TRBJ1-1, the complete variable domain is DAGVTQSPTHLIKTRGQQVTLRCSPKSGHDTVSWYQQALGQGPQFIFQYYEEEERQRGNFPDRFSGHQFPNYSSELNVNALLLGDSALYLCASSSGRSTEAFFGQGTRLTVV.

V gene TRBV7-2 combines with J gene TRBJ1-4; tentatively, D is TRBD1 (6 bases). Per the germline V gene, CDR1 is SGHTA and CDR2 is FQGNSA. The CDR3 has 15 amino acids. Trimming left V 2 bases short and J 4 bases short, with 11 bases between. CDR3 DNA sequence: TGTGCCAGCAGCTTAATAACAGGGATTAATGAAAAACTGTTTTTT. Its translation is CASSLITGINEKLFF.

The chain employs TRBV5-1 and TRBJ2-7; D is uncertain. The CDR3 has 14 amino acids. Trimming left V 0 bases short and J 1 base short, with 8 bases between. The germline V gene has CDR1 SGHRS and CDR2 YFSETQ. The DNA for the CDR3 is TGCGCCAGCAGCTTGGCAACGGTTTCCTACGAGCAGTACTTC. It translates to CASSLATVSYEQYF.